This TCR beta chain was sequenced for a study of CD8+ T cells in alopecia areata. Study as a whole: Percentage of affected scalp area was the basis on which treated patients' severity was scored. Notes on the study in general: In lesional scalp, particularly from alopecia totalis/universalis, clonality was higher than in normal scalp.

Deletions cut 6 bases from V and 2 bases from J, with 11 bases between. Germline V gene data show CDR1 as SQVTM and CDR2 as ANQGSEA. The length of the CDR3 is 12 residues. Regarding this clone: The antigen is not known.

Treatment here: oral pan-JAK inhibitor, 5-10 mg twice daily. From alopecia areata patients, lesional scalp punch biopsies and peripheral blood were collected. RNA extraction was followed by reverse transcription into cDNA, which acted as the sequencing template. TCRdb keeps only in-frame clones here, not all; method: immunoSEQ multiplex PCR. The data hold 170,000 or so clones, with less than 70% observed a single time. The chain carries TRBV29-1 and TRBJ2-7; weak D call: TRBD1 (5 bases). Specimen: CD4+ T cells sorted from blood, collected at week 4, from a patient treated with tofacitinib. The sequence was collected from a human donor with alopecia areata. The CDR3 region is CSVRTSTYEQYF. Written as DNA, the CDR3 is TGCAGCGTCCGGACATCGACCTACGAGCAGTACTTC.